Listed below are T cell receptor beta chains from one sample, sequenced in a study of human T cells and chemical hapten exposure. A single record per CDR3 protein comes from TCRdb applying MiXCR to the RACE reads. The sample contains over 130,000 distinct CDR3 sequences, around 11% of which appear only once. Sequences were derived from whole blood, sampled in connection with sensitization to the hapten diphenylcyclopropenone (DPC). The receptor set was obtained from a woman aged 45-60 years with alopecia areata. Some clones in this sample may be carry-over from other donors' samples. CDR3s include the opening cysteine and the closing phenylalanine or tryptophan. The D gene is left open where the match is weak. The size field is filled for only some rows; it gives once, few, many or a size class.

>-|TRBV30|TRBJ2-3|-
TGTGCCTGGAGTGAACCTGGATTAGATACGCAGTATTTT
CAWSEPGLDTQYF
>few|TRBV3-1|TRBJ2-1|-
TGTGCCAGCAGCCAAGATTGGGGAGCCAATGAGCAGTTCTTC
CASSQDWGANEQFF
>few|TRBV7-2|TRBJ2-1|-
TGTGCCAGCAGCTTCGGGACTGGTAATGAGCAGTTCTTC
CASSFGTGNEQFF
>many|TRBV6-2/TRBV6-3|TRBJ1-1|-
TGTGCCAGCAGTTTCCTTAGGCGGGAGAACACTGAAGCTTTCTTT
CASSFLRRENTEAFF
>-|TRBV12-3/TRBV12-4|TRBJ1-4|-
TGTGCCAGCGGAGGGACGGACAATGAAAAACTGTTTTTT
CASGGTDNEKLFF
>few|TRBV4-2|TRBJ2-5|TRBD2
TGTGCCAGCAGCCAATTGACTAGCGGGAGTCCGGGAGAGACCCAGTACTTC
CASSQLTSGSPGETQYF
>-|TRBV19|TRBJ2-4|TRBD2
TGTGCCAGTACCCGCACTAGCGGAATACTGCAGGGCATTCAGTACTTC
CASTRTSGILQGIQYF
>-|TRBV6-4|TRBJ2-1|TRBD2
TGTGCCAGCAGTGACTCTGAGACTAGCGGGCGATACAATGAGCAGTTCTTC
CASSDSETSGRYNEQFF
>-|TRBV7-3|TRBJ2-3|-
TGTGCCAGCAGCTTAAGCGCCCTGCCAGATACGCAGTATTTT
CASSLSALPDTQYF
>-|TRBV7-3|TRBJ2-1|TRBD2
TGTGCCAGCAGCCAACAGGGACTAGCTTACAATGAGCAGTTCTTC
CASSQQGLAYNEQFF
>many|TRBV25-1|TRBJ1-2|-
TGTGCCAGCAAGGGGACCCAAAACTATGGCTACACCTTC
CASKGTQNYGYTF
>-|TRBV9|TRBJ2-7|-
TGTGCCAGCAGCGTAAGGCGGGCCCCCTACGAGCAGTACTTC
CASSVRRAPYEQYF
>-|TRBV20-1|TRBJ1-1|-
TGCAGTGCTAGAGCATCTAGTAAGGCTGAAGCTTTCTTT
CSARASSKAEAFF
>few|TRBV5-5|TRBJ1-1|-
TGTGCCAGCAGCTTGGATCCAGGGAGGAACACTGAAGCTTTCTTT
CASSLDPGRNTEAFF
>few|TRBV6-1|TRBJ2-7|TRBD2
TGTGCCAGCAGTGAGGGACTAGCCTCGGGATTGGGGCAGTACTTC
CASSEGLASGLGQYF
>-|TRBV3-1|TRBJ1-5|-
TGTGCCAGCAGCCTCGACCTTGGCAGCAATCAGCCCCAGCATTTT
CASSLDLGSNQPQHF
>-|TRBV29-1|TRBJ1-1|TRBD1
TGCAGCGTTCACAGGGGCAACACTGAAGCTTTCTTT
CSVHRGNTEAFF
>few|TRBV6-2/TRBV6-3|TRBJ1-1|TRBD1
TGTGCCAGCAGCACTCTAATACGGGACAGTTCTAACACTGAAGCTTTCTTT
CASSTLIRDSSNTEAFF
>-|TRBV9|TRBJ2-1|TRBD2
TGTGCCAGCAGCCCCCTCAGCGGGAGGGGGACCTACAATGAGCAGTTCTTC
CASSPLSGRGTYNEQFF
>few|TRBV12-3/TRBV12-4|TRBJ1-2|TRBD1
TGTGCCAGCAGTTTAAGACAGGGTGCCTATGGCTACACCTTC
CASSLRQGAYGYTF
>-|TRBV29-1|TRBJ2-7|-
TGCAGCGTTGAAGGGGGCCACGAGCAGTACTTC
CSVEGGHEQYF
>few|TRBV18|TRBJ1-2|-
TGTGCCAGCTCAGGCGACTATGGCTACACCTTC
CASSGDYGYTF
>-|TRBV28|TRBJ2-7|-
TGTGCCAGCAGTCCCCGAACATCGGGGGAGCAGTACTTC
CASSPRTSGEQYF
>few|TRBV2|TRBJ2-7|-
TGTGCCAGCGGGGGGCCCGGGTACGAGCAGTACTTC
CASGGPGYEQYF
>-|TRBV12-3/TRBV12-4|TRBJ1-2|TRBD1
TGTGCCAGCAGTTTAGCGTTGGACAGGGGGAATGGCTACACCTTC
CASSLALDRGNGYTF
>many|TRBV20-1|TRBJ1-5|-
TGCAGTGCTAGACAGGGAGATCAGCCCCAGCATTTT
CSARQGDQPQHF
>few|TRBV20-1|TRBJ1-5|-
TGCAGTGCTGGGGCAGGGTTTTTGGGCAATCAGCCCCAGCATTTT
CSAGAGFLGNQPQHF
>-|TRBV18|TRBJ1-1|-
TGTGCCAGCTCACGAGGGGCCCAGAATGAAGCTTTCTTT
CASSRGAQNEAFF
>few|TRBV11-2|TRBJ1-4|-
TGTGCCAGCAGCTTAGGGAGGGCTGGTAATGAAAAACTGTTTTTT
CASSLGRAGNEKLFF
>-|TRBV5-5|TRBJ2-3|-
TGTGCCAGCAGGTTGACTAGGGGTCCCACAGATACGCAGTATTTT
CASRLTRGPTDTQYF
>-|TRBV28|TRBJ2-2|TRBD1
TGTGCCAGCAGTTTGGGACAGGGGGCGCATGGCGGGGAGCTGTTTTTT
CASSLGQGAHGGELFF
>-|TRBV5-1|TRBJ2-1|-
TGCGCCAGCAGCCCTGGAGGCGAGTGGAATGAGCAGTTCTTC
CASSPGGEWNEQFF
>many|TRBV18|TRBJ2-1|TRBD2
TGTGCCAGCTCACCGGGGACTAGCCGATACAATGAGCAGTTCTTC
CASSPGTSRYNEQFF
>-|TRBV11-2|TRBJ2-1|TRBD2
TGTGCCAGCAGCTTAATCGGGAGGGCCCAGGGTGAGCAGTTCTTC
CASSLIGRAQGEQFF
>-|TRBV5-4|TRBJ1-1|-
TGTGCCAGCAGCTTGGAATGGGCGAGCACTGAAGCTTTCTTT
CASSLEWASTEAFF
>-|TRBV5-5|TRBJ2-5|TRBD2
TGTGCCAGCAGCTACGGACTAGCGGGATCAGAGACCCAGTACTTC
CASSYGLAGSETQYF